Shown below are 17 T cell receptor beta chains from a single sample sequenced in a study of T-cell memory formation after mild COVID-19. A single record per CDR3 protein comes from TCRdb applying MiXCR to the 5' RACE reads. This table holds approximately 230,000 distinct CDR3 sequences, roughly 15% found once. Sequenced sample: PBMCs or a T cell subset sorted from them (not recorded which). The receptors stem from a man younger than 35 who had mild COVID-19 (a few samples of this study predate the infection). Cell type and time point are not known.

This clonotype was counted a few times. CDR3 in amino acids: CSPRGQGYEQYV. CDR3 nucleotide sequence: TGCAGTCCCAGGGGGCAAGGCTACGAGCAGTACGTC. This chain joins TRBV20-1 and TRBJ2-7; the match to TRBD1 covers 8 bases. Losses at the gene ends were 8 bases for V and 3 bases for J; bases not matched to a gene: 6. The germline V gene encodes CDR1 DFQATT and CDR2 SNEGSKA (reference sequence). CDR3 length: 12 residues.

This clonotype was counted only a few times. J is TRBJ2-1 and V is TRBV20-1, with 14 bases aligning to TRBD2. Germline lookup yields CDR1 DFQATT and CDR2 SNEGSKA (reference sequence). The junction had 5 bases not matched to a gene; V was cut back by 3 bases and J by 7 bases. There are 15 residues in the CDR3. This CDR3 is CSARGTSGGRNEQFF. In DNA, the CDR3 is TGCAGTGCTAGGGGGACTAGCGGGGGTCGGAATGAGCAGTTCTTC.

This clonotype has only a few counts. V gene TRBV11-3 combines with J gene TRBJ2-3, with 7 bases identical to TRBD2. The V gene's germline CDR1 is SGHNT and CDR2 YENEEA. J was trimmed by 5 bases and V by 4 bases; bases with no gene match: 3. The CDR3 has 13 residues. Here the CDR3 reads CASSWGRGDTQYF. DNA for the CDR3: TGTGCCAGCAGCTGGGGGAGGGGAGATACGCAGTATTTT.

The rearrangement uses TRBV7-2 and TRBJ1-3, with TRBD1 as a possible D gene (5 bases). The V and J ends lost 0 bases and 0 bases respectively, with 9 bases between them. Per germline, CDR1 SGHTA and CDR2 FQGNSA. This CDR3 contains 16 residues. DNA of the CDR3: TGTGCCAGCAGCTTAGCGGGACGGAGCTCTGGAAACACCATATATTTT. Its translation: CASSLAGRSSGNTIYF.

The rearrangement links TRBV7-2 to TRBJ2-1; the match to TRBD2 covers 7 bases. Germline trimming cut 0 bases from V and 0 bases from J; bases unmatched to any gene: 2. This CDR3 comprises 16 residues. CDR1 and CDR2 from the germline V gene are SGHTA and FQGNSA. CDR3 protein: CASSLASSGSYNEQFF. The CDR3 region has the DNA TGTGCCAGCAGCTTAGCCTCTAGCGGCTCCTACAATGAGCAGTTCTTC.

The CDR3 protein is CASSLRGSSSGNTIYF. DNA of the CDR3: TGTGCCAGCAGCCTAAGGGGGAGCAGCTCTGGAAACACCATATATTTT. V is TRBV7-9 and J is TRBJ1-3; D might be TRBD1 (6 bases). CDR3 length equals 16 residues. V was clipped by 5 bases and J by 0 bases, with 14 bases between them. Germline CDR1 is SEHNR and CDR2 is FQNEAQ (reference sequence).

This clonotype was seen only a few times. The chain uses TRBV6-2 or TRBV6-3 and TRBJ2-1, with TRBD2 identical over 9 bases. This CDR3 comprises 15 residues. V was pared by 7 bases and J by 4 bases, with 8 bases of the junction left unmatched. Germline CDR1 reads MNHEY; CDR2 reads SVGEGT. Here the CDR3 reads CASTKRRGGYNEQFF. CDR3 bases: TGTGCCAGCACCAAGCGGCGGGGGGGATACAATGAGCAGTTCTTC.

The chain uses TRBV12-5 and TRBJ1-5, with 12 bases identical to TRBD1. CDR1 and CDR2 (germline): LGHNT, FRNRAP. V was pared by 0 bases and J by 6 bases, with 12 bases of the junction left unmatched. The CDR3 totals 19 residues. CDR3 bases: TGTGCTAGTGGTTTGGTACTCGGGACAGGGGGCAGCGGGGTTCAGCCCCAGCATTTT. Translating it yields CASGLVLGTGGSGVQPQHF.

This clonotype was detected a few times. This chain joins TRBV20-1 and TRBJ2-2; D remains ambiguous. The CDR3 is 15 residues long. Germline CDR1 and CDR2: DFQATT and SNEGSKA (reference sequence). The ends were cut back, 3 bases at V and 4 bases at J, with 15 bases in the middle. CDR3 bases: TGCAGTGCTAGTTTGGGAAGTACTCTCACCGGGGAGCTGTTTTTT. Translated: CSASLGSTLTGELFF.

This clonotype was observed a handful of times. The V gene is TRBV20-1, the J gene TRBJ1-2, with D maybe TRBD1 (6 bases). V lost 0 bases, J lost 6 bases, and 17 bases lay in between. Germline values: CDR1 DFQATT, CDR2 SNEGSKA (reference sequence). The CDR3 loop spans 15 amino acids. The CDR3 loop is CSARDLWGGPHGYTF. The CDR3 coding sequence is TGCAGTGCTAGAGATCTATGGGGGGGCCCCCATGGCTACACCTTC.

As DNA, the CDR3 is TGTGCCAGCAGTTACAGGGGTCACAATCAGCCCCAGCATTTT. Encoded protein: CASSYRGHNQPQHF. The chain uses TRBV6-6 and TRBJ1-5, with TRBD1 as a possible D gene (5 bases). Germline values: CDR1 MNHNY, CDR2 SVGAGI (reference sequence). This CDR3 has 14 amino acids. Deletions cut 2 bases from V and 3 bases from J, with 8 bases between.

This clonotype was observed at least ten times. V and J are TRBV5-1 and TRBJ1-4, with 7 bases fitting TRBD1. With 2 bases clipped from V and 8 bases from J, the junction kept 3 bases outside the gene matches. Germline CDR1 is SGHRS and CDR2 is YFSETQ. CDR3 size: 13 residues. The CDR3 region has the DNA TGCGCCAGCAGCTTCCAGGGGGAGGAAAAACTGTTTTTT. Translating it yields CASSFQGEEKLFF. Drawing the rest from reference TRBV5-1 and TRBJ1-4, the complete variable domain is KAGVTQTPRYLIKTRGQQVTLSCSPISGHRSVSWYQQTPGQGLQFLFEYFSETQRNKGNFPGRFSGRQFSNSRSEMNVSTLELGDSALYLCASSFQGEEKLFFGSGTQLSVL.

A few counts support this clonotype. The rearrangement links TRBV12-3 or TRBV12-4 to TRBJ1-4; no clear D. Trimming removed 7 bases from V and 8 bases from J, with 11 bases in between. CDR3 length equals 12 residues. Here the CDR3 DNA reads TGTGCCAGCACCCTTCGCGGGGAAAAACTGTTTTTT. The encoded protein is CASTLRGEKLFF.

The chain couples TRBV7-3 to TRBJ1-1; D is perhaps TRBD1 (5 bases). The CDR3 has 14 amino acids. Trimming removed 4 bases from V and 6 bases from J, with 15 bases in between. Germline V lookup: CDR1 SGHTA, CDR2 FQGTGA. Here the CDR3 DNA reads TGTGCCAGCAGCTGGGGCCTTCTGGGATCTGAAGCTTTCTTT. Translated, it gives CASSWGLLGSEAFF.

The rearrangement uses TRBV4-1 and TRBJ2-3; 7 nucleotides match TRBD1. V was pared by 2 bases and J by 1 base, with 6 bases of the junction left unmatched. CDR1 and CDR2 (germline): MGHRA, YSYEKL. This CDR3 contains 16 residues. The CDR3 DNA is TGCGCCAGCAGCCAAATGACAGGGCCCGGCACAGATACGCAGTATTTT. Its protein product is CASSQMTGPGTDTQYF.

The chain couples TRBV7-8 to TRBJ2-7; the match to TRBD1 covers 9 bases. The CDR3 totals 15 residues. Germline V gives CDR1 SGHVS, CDR2 FQNEAQ. V was clipped by 5 bases and J by 5 bases; unmatched bases: 10. As DNA, the CDR3 is TGTGCCAGCAGCGTACTCGGACAGGGGTACGACGAGCAGTACTTC. It codes for CASSVLGQGYDEQYF.

In this sample, this clonotype turned up many times. The chain joins TRBV5-1 to TRBJ2-2; no definite D call. V was shortened by 0 bases and J by 5 bases, with 5 bases between the two germline ends. The CDR3 runs 13 residues. Germline CDR1 SGHRS, CDR2 YFSETQ. CDR3 sequence: CASSLDPTGELFF. CDR3 DNA sequence: TGCGCCAGCAGCTTGGACCCAACCGGGGAGCTGTTTTTT.